Each of the 23 T cell receptor beta chains below was sequenced from the same sample in a study of OX40 agonist ivuxolimab in advanced cancers. To prepare the library, the immunoSEQ multiplex PCR assay was applied. Not all clones reach the TCRdb copy of this immuneACCESS table, which keeps in-frame sequences only. Checked studies attribute under half of the gap to unresolved V genes and leave the rest unexplained. The sample table shows about 60,000 clones, and around 85% are seen once. The top ten constitute more than 9.5% of the sample. The sample here was CD4+ or CD8+ T cells sorted from blood, taken in a trial of the OX40 agonist ivuxolimab. Every receptor here comes from an adult with an advanced solid tumor such as melanoma, head and neck, liver or kidney cancer.

This clone was detected a few times. This chain connects TRBV28 to TRBJ2-7, with no clear D. Germline V gene sequence: CDR1 MDHEN, CDR2 SYDVKM. Trimming removed 5 bases at V and 5 bases at J, with 7 bases between. The CDR3 consists of 11 residues. The CDR3 loop is CASSPENEQYF. CDR3 DNA: TGTGCCAGCAGTCCCGAAAACGAGCAGTACTTC.

The chain uses TRBV27 and TRBJ2-6, with D hard to call. Germline CDR1 reads MNHEY; CDR2 reads SMNVEV (reference sequence). This CDR3 is 20 amino acids long. V was clipped by 2 bases and J by 5 bases, with 25 bases between them. CDR3 in amino acids: CASSLGSPTPPTPWANVLTF. The CDR3 nucleotides are TGTGCCAGCAGTTTAGGCTCCCCCACCCCCCCCACCCCCTGGGCCAACGTCCTGACTTTC.

This clone was counted only a few times. CDR3 bases: TGCGCCAGCAGTGAGTCTAGCGGGGGGGCAGATACGCAGTATTTT. Translated: CASSESSGGADTQYF. This chain links TRBV10-1 with TRBJ2-3; 11 bases line up with TRBD2. There are 15 residues in the CDR3. Losses at the gene ends were 0 bases for V and 4 bases for J; bases not matched to a gene: 0. In germline, CDR1 is WNHNN, CDR2 SYGVQD (reference sequence).

The genes are TRBV6-5 and TRBJ2-7; possibly TRBD1 or TRBD2 for D (5 bases each). The V end was cut by 11 bases, the J end by 5 bases, with 19 bases between. CDR1 is MNHEY, CDR2 SVGAGI, per germline. The CDR3 has 13 amino acids. The CDR3 DNA follows: TGTGCCGTCGGGGCTTCAGAGGTGGACGAGCAGTACTTC. Its translation is CAVGASEVDEQYF.

The chain uses TRBV28 and TRBJ2-4, with TRBD1 matching over 8 bases. Per the germline V gene, CDR1 is MDHEN and CDR2 is SYDVKM. This CDR3 is 17 amino acids long. The junction had 8 bases not matched to a gene; V was cut back by 1 base and J by 3 bases. The CDR3 coding sequence is TGTGCCAGCAGTTTATCTCCCCCACAGGGGGGCAAAAACATTCAGTACTTC. Protein product: CASSLSPPQGGKNIQYF.

The rearrangement uses TRBV5-8 and TRBJ2-1; TRBD2 matches at 14 bases. This CDR3 is built from 16 residues. The V gene end was trimmed by 4 bases and the J gene end by 9 bases; junction bases not matched to a gene: 9. CDR1 SGHTS and CDR2 YDEGEE come from the germline V gene. CDR3 region: CASSSPGLAGVGEQFF. The CDR3 DNA follows: TGTGCCAGCAGCAGCCCGGGACTAGCGGGGGTCGGTGAGCAGTTCTTC.

The chain employs TRBV5-5 and TRBJ2-7; D is uncertain. CDR1 is SGHKS and CDR2 is YYEKEE in the germline V gene (reference sequence). The CDR3 length is 14 residues. The germline V and J ends were trimmed by 0 bases and 0 bases, with 7 bases remaining between them. CDR3 protein: CASSLGSGSYEQYF. For the CDR3, the DNA is TGTGCCAGCAGCTTGGGTAGTGGCTCCTACGAGCAGTACTTC.

About this clone: The sample has other DNA sequences that encode this CDR3 too. The chain recombines TRBV9 with TRBJ1-2; a possible D gene is TRBD1 (5 bases). Trimming left V 0 bases short and J 6 bases short, with 24 bases between. Germline V gene data show CDR1 as SGDLS and CDR2 as YYNGEE. This CDR3 is built from 18 residues. The CDR3 region is CASSVEGWGGTSRDGYTF. As DNA, the CDR3 is TGTGCCAGCAGCGTAGAGGGGTGGGGGGGGACCTCCCGTGATGGCTACACCTTC.

The chain uses TRBV5-8 and TRBJ2-2; D call uncertain. Per germline, CDR1 SGHTS and CDR2 YDEGEE. The CDR3 has 11 residues. Trimming took 3 bases from V and 7 from J, leaving 4 bases between them. In nucleotides, the CDR3 is TGTGCCAGCAGCTGGGGCGGGGAGCTGTTTTTT. As protein: CASSWGGELFF.

The gene calls are TRBV11-3 and TRBJ2-1, with TRBD1 identical over 7 bases. CDR1 SGHNT and CDR2 YENEEA come from the germline V gene. This CDR3 contains 17 residues. J lost 1 base, V lost 5 bases, and 11 bases had no gene match. CDR3 nucleotide sequence: TGTGCCAGCAGCCCCCTGCCCGGGACAGCTTCCTACAATGAGCAGTTCTTC. This sequence encodes CASSPLPGTASYNEQFF.

The chain links TRBV7-9 to TRBJ1-5; 8 bases are a match to TRBD1. J gave up 7 bases and V 5 bases, and 10 bases lay outside the gene matches. Germline V gene sequence: CDR1 SEHNR, CDR2 FQNEAQ (reference sequence). This CDR3 has 15 amino acids. In DNA, the CDR3 is TGTGCCAGCAGCCCCCAGACAGGGGAAGAGCAGCCCCAGCATTTT. As protein: CASSPQTGEEQPQHF.

This chain joins TRBV28 and TRBJ1-2; D is undetermined. V was cut by 5 bases and J by 8 bases, with 18 bases left in between. The CDR3 covers 14 residues. Germline V gene data show CDR1 as MDHEN and CDR2 as SYDVKM. CDR3 nucleotide sequence: TGTGCCAGCAGTCCCAGGCATATGAGTGACGGCTACACCTTC. The encoded protein is CASSPRHMSDGYTF.

This sequence joins TRBV19 and TRBJ2-1; D may be TRBD1 or TRBD2 (5 bases each). Germline-derived CDR1 and CDR2 are LNHDA and SQIVND (reference sequence). CDR3 length equals 13 residues. Trimming stripped 1 base from V and 6 bases from J, with 7 bases between. DNA of the CDR3: TGTGCCAGTAGTATAGGAGGGGTCAATGAGCAGTTCTTC. Translation gives CASSIGGVNEQFF.

The chain has TRBV5-1 and TRBJ2-7; 8 bases are shared with TRBD2. From germline, CDR1 is SGHRS and CDR2 YFSETQ. The length of the CDR3 is 16 residues. The ends lost 4 bases at V and 10 bases at J; junction bases unmatched: 19. CDR3 sequence (DNA): TGCGCCAGCAGCCTAACCGGGACTAGTGGGGGGCATGACCAGTACTTC. Translated, it gives CASSLTGTSGGHDQYF.

This chain connects TRBV28 to TRBJ1-1, with D perhaps TRBD1 (5 bases). Germline values: CDR1 MDHEN, CDR2 SYDVKM. The CDR3 covers 12 residues. Trimming cost V 6 bases and J 5 bases, with 10 bases left between them. The CDR3 loop is CASRGGETEAFF. Here the CDR3 DNA reads TGTGCCAGCAGGGGGGGGGAGACTGAAGCTTTCTTT.

The chain is built from TRBV28 and TRBJ1-5; D not resolved. The length of the CDR3 is 12 residues. Per germline, CDR1 MDHEN and CDR2 SYDVKM. The V and J ends lost 5 bases and 5 bases respectively, with 7 bases between them. The CDR3 sequence: CASSGRDQPQHF. The CDR3 coding sequence is TGTGCCAGCAGTGGGAGGGATCAGCCCCAGCATTTT.

The gene calls are TRBV27 and TRBJ2-7; D is possibly TRBD1 (6 bases). Trimming removed 5 bases at V and 1 base at J, with 15 bases between. The CDR3 has 15 residues. CDR1 MNHEY and CDR2 SMNVEV come from the germline V gene (reference sequence). The CDR3 bases are TGTGCCAGCAGTCTTGGACAGACCCTATCCTACGAGCAGTACTTC. Protein product: CASSLGQTLSYEQYF.

The rearrangement links TRBV7-9 to TRBJ1-4; the D is unclear. The DNA end is more similar to TRBJ2-2, so the J call may be wrong. Germline assignment: CDR1 SEHNR and CDR2 FQNEAQ (reference sequence). The CDR3 loop spans 11 amino acids. DNA of the CDR3: TGTGCCAGCAGCCTCGACTGGGAGCTGTTTTTT. Amino acids: CASSLDWELFF.

The chain has TRBV11-2 and TRBJ1-1, with D unclear. Germline CDR1 reads SGHAT; CDR2 reads FQNNGV. Trimming cost V 1 base and J 7 bases, with 7 bases left between them. CDR3 size: 12 residues. The DNA for the CDR3 is TGTGCCAGCAGCTTAGGGGGTTTTGAAGCTTTCTTT. This codes for CASSLGGFEAFF.

The chain is built from TRBV7-8 and TRBJ2-2; possibly TRBD1 or TRBD2 for D (5 bases each). V lost 0 bases, J lost 7 bases, and 18 bases lay in between. The CDR3 contains 17 residues. Germline-derived CDR1 and CDR2 are SGHVS and FQNEAQ. In DNA form, the CDR3 reads TGTGCCAGCAGCTTAGCTAGCAAACGTACTGGGGGCGGGGAGCTGTTTTTT. It specifies CASSLASKRTGGGELFF. Combining the CDR3 with reference TRBV7-8 and TRBJ2-2 gives the whole variable domain GAGVSQSPRYKVAKRGQDVALRCDPISGHVSLFWYQQALGQGPEFLTYFQNEAQLDKSGLPSDRFFAERPEGSVSTLKIQRTQQEDSAVYLCASSLASKRTGGGELFFGEGSRLTVL.

The CDR3 bases are TGTGCCAGCAGCACTACCGGGAGCACCGGGGAGCTGTTTTTT. Its protein product is CASSTTGSTGELFF. The chain carries TRBV7-3 and TRBJ2-2, with D possibly TRBD2 on 6 matching bases. CDR3 length equals 14 residues. V lost 5 bases, J lost 4 bases, and 11 bases lay in between. Germline V CDR1 and CDR2: SGHTA, FQGTGA.

The chain is built from TRBV27 and TRBJ1-5; the D is unclear. CDR3 size: 14 residues. CDR1 is MNHEY, CDR2 SMNVEV, per germline (reference sequence). Trimming shortened V by 3 bases and J by 1 base, and 7 bases separated the two germline ends. In nucleotides, the CDR3 is TGTGCCAGCAGTTTTGGGAGGAGCAATCAGCCCCAGCATTTT. It is translated as CASSFGRSNQPQHF.

Only one count was recorded for this clone. V gene TRBV28 combines with J gene TRBJ1-4; D gene uncertain. Germline values: CDR1 MDHEN, CDR2 SYDVKM. This CDR3 spans 15 amino acids. V gave up 4 bases and J gave up 3 bases, with 12 bases separating them. CDR3 region: CASSSLVPANEKLFF. The CDR3 DNA reads as TGTGCCAGCAGTTCTCTGGTCCCAGCTAATGAAAAACTGTTTTTT.